This entry is about one T cell receptor beta chain. How the authors handled the data: Amplification from reference gene primers served as the basis for estimated nucleated cell counts. Clones were sequenced by immunoSEQ multiplex PCR, and TCRdb holds only the in-frame ones, with some missing. The V and J calls and clone size were taken over from that table, and D and trimming were inferred from the DNA. The table shows fewer than 200,000 clones, with about 72% occurring only once. This specimen comes from a study of blood T cell repertoires in COVID-19. Study overall: Italy, Spain and the United States were the sources of the convalescent and acute COVID-19 samples. T cells, B-cell-depleted T cells, or PBMCs provided the cDNA or gDNA that served as material.

From germline, CDR1 is MNHEY and CDR2 SVGAGI. Losses at the gene ends were 1 base for V and 7 bases for J; bases not matched to a gene: 6. The CDR3 runs to 15 residues. The study drew participants aged about 18 to 89 years from roughly 25 US areas. The sequenced material came from PBMCs or T cells enriched from blood (not recorded which). The receptor was isolated from a woman in her 50s who had recovered from COVID-19. The chain recombines TRBV6-5 with TRBJ1-4; 7 nucleotides align to TRBD1. CDR3 sequence: CASSYWAGGGEKLFF. The CDR3 DNA reads TGTGCCAGCAGTTACTGGGCAGGGGGAGGTGAAAAACTGTTTTTT.